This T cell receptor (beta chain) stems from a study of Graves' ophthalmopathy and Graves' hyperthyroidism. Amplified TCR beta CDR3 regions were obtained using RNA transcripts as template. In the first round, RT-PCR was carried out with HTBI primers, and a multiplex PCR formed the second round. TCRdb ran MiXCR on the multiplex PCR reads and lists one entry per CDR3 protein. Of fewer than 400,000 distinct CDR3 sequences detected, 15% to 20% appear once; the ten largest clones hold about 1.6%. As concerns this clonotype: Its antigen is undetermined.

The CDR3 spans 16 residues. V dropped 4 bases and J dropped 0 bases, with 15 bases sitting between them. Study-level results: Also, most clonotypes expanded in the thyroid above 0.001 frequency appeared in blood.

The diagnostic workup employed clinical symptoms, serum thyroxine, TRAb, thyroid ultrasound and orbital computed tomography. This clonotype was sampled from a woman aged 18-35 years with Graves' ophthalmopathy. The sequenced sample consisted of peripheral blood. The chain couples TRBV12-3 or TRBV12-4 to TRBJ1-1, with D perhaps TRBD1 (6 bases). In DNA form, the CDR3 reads TGTGCCAGCAGTTCCCAAAGGCCAGGGGTGAACACTGAAGCTTTCTTT. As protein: CASSSQRPGVNTEAFF.